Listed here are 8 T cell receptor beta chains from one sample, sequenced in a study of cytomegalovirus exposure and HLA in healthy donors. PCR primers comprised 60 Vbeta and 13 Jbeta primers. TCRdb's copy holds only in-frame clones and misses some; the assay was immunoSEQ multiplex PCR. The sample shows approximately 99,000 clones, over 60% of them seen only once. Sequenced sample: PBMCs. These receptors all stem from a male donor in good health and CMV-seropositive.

In DNA form, the CDR3 reads TGCACCTCGACCGGGGGGGTGAACACTGAAGCTTTCTTT. This sequence encodes CTSTGGVNTEAFF. The chain joins TRBV29-1 to TRBJ1-1; weak D call: TRBD1 (5 bases). This CDR3 has 13 amino acids. Germline values: CDR1 SQVTM, CDR2 ANQGSEA.

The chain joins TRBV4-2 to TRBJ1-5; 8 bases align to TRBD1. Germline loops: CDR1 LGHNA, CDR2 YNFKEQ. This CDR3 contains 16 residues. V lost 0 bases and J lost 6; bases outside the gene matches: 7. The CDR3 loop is CASSQDQGAQGQPQHF. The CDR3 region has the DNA TGTGCCAGCAGCCAAGATCAGGGGGCGCAAGGTCAGCCCCAGCATTTT.

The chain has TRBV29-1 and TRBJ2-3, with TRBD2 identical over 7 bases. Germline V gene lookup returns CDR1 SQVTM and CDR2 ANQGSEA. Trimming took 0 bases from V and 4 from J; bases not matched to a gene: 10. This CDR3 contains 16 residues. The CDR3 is CSVEDGEGDRPDTQYF. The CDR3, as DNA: TGCAGCGTTGAAGACGGGGAGGGCGACCGCCCAGATACGCAGTATTTT.

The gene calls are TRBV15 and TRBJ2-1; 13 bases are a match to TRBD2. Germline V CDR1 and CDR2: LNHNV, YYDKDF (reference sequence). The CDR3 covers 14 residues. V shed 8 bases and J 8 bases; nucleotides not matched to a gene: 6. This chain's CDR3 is CATLRLAGGDEQFF. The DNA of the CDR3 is TGTGCCACCTTAAGACTAGCGGGGGGTGATGAGCAGTTCTTC. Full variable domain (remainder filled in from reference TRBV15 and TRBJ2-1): DAMVIQNPRYQVTQFGKPVTLSCSQTLNHNVMYWYQQKSSQAPKLLFHYYDKDFNNEADTPDNFQSRRPNTSFCFLDIRSPGLGDTAMYLCATLRLAGGDEQFFGPGTRLTVL.

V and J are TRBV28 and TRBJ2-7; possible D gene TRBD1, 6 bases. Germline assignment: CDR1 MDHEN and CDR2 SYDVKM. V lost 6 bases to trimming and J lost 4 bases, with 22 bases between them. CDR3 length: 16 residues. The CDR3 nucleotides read TGTGCCAGCAGCCCCATGGGGGCGGGTGCTGATTACGAGCAGTACTTC. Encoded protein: CASSPMGAGADYEQYF.

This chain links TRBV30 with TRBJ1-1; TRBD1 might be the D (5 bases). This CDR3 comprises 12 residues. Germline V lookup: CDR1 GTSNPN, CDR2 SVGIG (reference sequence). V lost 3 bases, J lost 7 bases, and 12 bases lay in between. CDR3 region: CAWSRTGGEAFF. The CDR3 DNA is TGTGCCTGGAGCCGTACCGGGGGTGAAGCTTTCTTT.

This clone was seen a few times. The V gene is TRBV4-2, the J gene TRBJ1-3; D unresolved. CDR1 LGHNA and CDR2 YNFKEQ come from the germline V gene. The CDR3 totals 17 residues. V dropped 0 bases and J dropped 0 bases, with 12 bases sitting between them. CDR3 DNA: TGTGCCAGCAGCCAAGACCACCGAAAGAGCTCTGGAAACACCATATATTTT. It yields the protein CASSQDHRKSSGNTIYF.

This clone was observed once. The CDR3 region is CASSSTSGSTDTQYF. CDR3 DNA sequence: TGCGCCAGCAGCTCTACTAGCGGGAGCACAGATACGCAGTATTTT. The rearrangement links TRBV5-1 to TRBJ2-3; 9 bases match TRBD2. V was clipped by 3 bases and J by 0 bases; unmatched bases: 2. Germline V gene data show CDR1 as SGHRS and CDR2 as YFSETQ. This CDR3 contains 15 residues. Looking up the rest from reference TRBV5-1 and TRBJ2-3 gives the full variable domain: KAGVTQTPRYLIKTRGQQVTLSCSPISGHRSVSWYQQTPGQGLQFLFEYFSETQRNKGNFPGRFSGRQFSNSRSEMNVSTLELGDSALYLCASSSTSGSTDTQYFGPGTRLTVL.